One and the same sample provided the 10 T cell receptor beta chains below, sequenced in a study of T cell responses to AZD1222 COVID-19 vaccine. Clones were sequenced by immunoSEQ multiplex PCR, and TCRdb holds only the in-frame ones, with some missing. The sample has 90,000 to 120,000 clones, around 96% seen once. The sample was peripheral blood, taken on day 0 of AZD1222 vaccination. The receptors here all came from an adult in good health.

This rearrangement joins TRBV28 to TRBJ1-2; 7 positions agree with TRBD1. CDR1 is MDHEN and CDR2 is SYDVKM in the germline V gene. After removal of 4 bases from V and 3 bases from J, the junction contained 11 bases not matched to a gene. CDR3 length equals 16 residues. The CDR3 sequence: CASSSNDRAPYYGYTF. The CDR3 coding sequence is TGTGCCAGCAGTTCGAATGACAGGGCTCCGTACTATGGCTACACCTTC.

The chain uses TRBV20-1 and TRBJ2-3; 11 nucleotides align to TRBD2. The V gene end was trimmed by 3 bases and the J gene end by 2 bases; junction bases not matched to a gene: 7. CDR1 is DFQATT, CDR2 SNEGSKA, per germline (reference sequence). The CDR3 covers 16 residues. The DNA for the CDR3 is TGCAGTGCTAGTAAGCTAGCGGGAGGTCCCACAGATACGCAGTATTTT. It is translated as CSASKLAGGPTDTQYF.

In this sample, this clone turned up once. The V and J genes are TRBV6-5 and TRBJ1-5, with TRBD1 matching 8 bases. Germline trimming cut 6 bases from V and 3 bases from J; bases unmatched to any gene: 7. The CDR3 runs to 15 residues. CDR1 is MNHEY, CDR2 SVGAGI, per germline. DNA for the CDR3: TGTGCCAGCAGAAGGACAGGGAGCGACAATCAGCCCCAGCATTTT. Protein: CASRRTGSDNQPQHF.

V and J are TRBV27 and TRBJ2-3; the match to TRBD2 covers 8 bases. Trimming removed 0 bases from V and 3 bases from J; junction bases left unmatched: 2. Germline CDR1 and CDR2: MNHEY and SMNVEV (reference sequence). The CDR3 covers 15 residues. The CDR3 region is CASSLSQRETDTQYF. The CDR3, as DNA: TGTGCCAGCAGTTTATCCCAGCGGGAGACAGATACGCAGTATTTT.

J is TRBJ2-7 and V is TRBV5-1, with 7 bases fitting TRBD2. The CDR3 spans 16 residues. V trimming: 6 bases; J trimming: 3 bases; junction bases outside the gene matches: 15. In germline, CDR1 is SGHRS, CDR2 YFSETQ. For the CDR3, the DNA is TGCGCCAGCACCAAAACCGAGGCTAGCGGAAACTACGAGCAGTACTTC. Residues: CASTKTEASGNYEQYF.

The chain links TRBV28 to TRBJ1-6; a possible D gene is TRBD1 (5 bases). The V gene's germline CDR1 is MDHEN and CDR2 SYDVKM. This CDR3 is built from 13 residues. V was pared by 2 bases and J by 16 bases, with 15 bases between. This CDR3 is CASSLEAPGLLHF. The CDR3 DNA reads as TGTGCCAGCAGTTTAGAGGCCCCGGGGCTACTCCACTTT. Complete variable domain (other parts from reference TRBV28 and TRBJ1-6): DVKVTQSSRYLVKRTGEKVFLECVQDMDHENMFWYRQDPGLGLRLIYFSYDVKMKEKGDIPEGYSVSREKKERFSLILESASTNQTSMYLCASSLEAPGLLHFGNGTRLTVT.

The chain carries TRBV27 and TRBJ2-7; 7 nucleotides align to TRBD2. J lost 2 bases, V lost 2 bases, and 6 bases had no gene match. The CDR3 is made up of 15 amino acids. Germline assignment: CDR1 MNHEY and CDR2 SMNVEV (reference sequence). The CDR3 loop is CASSLGGGSPYEQYF. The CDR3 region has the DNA TGTGCCAGCAGTTTAGGGGGGGGGTCCCCCTACGAGCAGTACTTC.

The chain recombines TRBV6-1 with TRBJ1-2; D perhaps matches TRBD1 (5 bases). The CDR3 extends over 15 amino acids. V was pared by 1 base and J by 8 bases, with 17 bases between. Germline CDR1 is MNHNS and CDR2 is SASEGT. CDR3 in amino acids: CASSEVIGGANGYTF. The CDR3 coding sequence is TGTGCCAGCAGTGAAGTAATTGGCGGGGCAAACGGCTACACCTTC.

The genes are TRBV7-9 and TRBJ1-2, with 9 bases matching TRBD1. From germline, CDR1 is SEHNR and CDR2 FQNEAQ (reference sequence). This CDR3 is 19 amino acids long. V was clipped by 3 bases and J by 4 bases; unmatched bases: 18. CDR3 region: CASSFGGGTGHGAGYGYTF. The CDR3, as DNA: TGTGCCAGCAGCTTCGGTGGGGGGACAGGGCACGGTGCGGGCTATGGCTACACCTTC.

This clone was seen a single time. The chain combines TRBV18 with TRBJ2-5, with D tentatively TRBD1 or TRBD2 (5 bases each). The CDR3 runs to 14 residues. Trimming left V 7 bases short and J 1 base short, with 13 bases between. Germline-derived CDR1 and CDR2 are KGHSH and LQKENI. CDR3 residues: CASWSGRIQETQYF. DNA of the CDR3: TGTGCCAGCTGGTCGGGACGGATCCAAGAGACCCAGTACTTC.